A single sample gave rise to the 9 T cell receptor beta chains below, sequenced in a study of human T cells and chemical hapten exposure. One entry per CDR3 protein, called by TCRdb with MiXCR from the RACE reads. The repertoire holds a few hundred thousand distinct CDR3 sequences, with roughly 4.8% as singletons. The time point is: patch test 1, 2 weeks after DPC sensitization. Indicated treatment: therapeutic diphenylcyclopropenone sensitization with weekly scalp DPC. The input for sequencing was whole blood, taken in connection with sensitization to the hapten diphenylcyclopropenone (DPC). The receptors here all came from a woman aged 45 to 65 with alopecia areata. Some clones in this sample may be carry-over from other donors' samples.

The chain has TRBV20-1 and TRBJ2-1, with 9 positions matching TRBD2. CDR1 and CDR2 (germline): DFQATT, SNEGSKA (reference sequence). With 6 bases clipped from V and 9 bases from J, the junction kept 9 bases outside the gene matches. The CDR3 sequence is 13 residues long. CDR3 loop: CSALGAGGGEQFF. The CDR3, as DNA: TGCAGTGCCCTCGGAGCGGGGGGAGGTGAGCAGTTCTTC.

The chain has TRBV29-1 and TRBJ2-5; 8 positions match TRBD1. Trimming took 2 bases from V and 4 from J; bases not matched to a gene: 6. The length of the CDR3 is 14 residues. CDR1 and CDR2 from the germline V gene are SQVTM and ANQGSEA. CDR3 sequence reads: CSVETDREVETQYF. DNA of the CDR3: TGCAGCGTTGAAACGGACAGGGAGGTAGAGACCCAGTACTTC. The full variable domain, its missing parts supplied by reference TRBV29-1 and TRBJ2-5, is SAVISQKPSRDICQRGTSLTIQCQVDSQVTMMFWYRQQPGQSLTLIATANQGSEATYESGFVIDKFPISRPNLTFSTLTVSNMSPEDSSIYLCSVETDREVETQYFGPGTRLLVL.

This clonotype appeared a few times. The chain joins TRBV13 to TRBJ1-2, with D hard to call. Trimming took 4 bases from V and 3 from J, leaving 15 bases between them. The germline V gene has CDR1 PRHDT and CDR2 FYEKMQ (reference sequence). This CDR3 region has 15 residues. The CDR3 spells CASSSQTPMDYGYTF. In nucleotides, the CDR3 is TGTGCCAGCAGCTCCCAGACGCCGATGGACTATGGCTACACCTTC.

In its sample, this clonotype was seen a few times. This sequence joins TRBV6-2 or TRBV6-3 and TRBJ2-4; D is possibly TRBD1 or TRBD2 (5 bases each). The V end was cut by 7 bases, the J end by 6 bases, with 16 bases between. The length of the CDR3 is 14 residues. CDR1 is MNHEY and CDR2 is SVGEGT in the germline V gene. DNA of the CDR3: TGTGCCAGCATTCGGGGCTCCCGGGGAAACATTCAGTACTTC. It is translated as CASIRGSRGNIQYF.

This clonotype turned up a few times. V and J are TRBV4-3 and TRBJ2-3; D gene unclear. The CDR3 totals 14 residues. V was clipped by 4 bases and J by 1 base, with 9 bases between them. Germline loops: CDR1 LGHNA, CDR2 YSLEER. CDR3 DNA: TGCGCCAGCAGCCGCAGTGCCGGCACAGATACGCAGTATTTT. As protein: CASSRSAGTDTQYF.

This clonotype was observed at least ten times. V and J are TRBV29-1 and TRBJ2-1; no reliable D call. The ends were cut back, 5 bases at V and 7 bases at J, with 12 bases in the middle. This CDR3 spans 12 amino acids. The germline V gene has CDR1 SQVTM and CDR2 ANQGSEA. In nucleotides, the CDR3 is TGCAGCGTTTCTCCGAGCGCTAATGAGCAGTTCTTC. It encodes CSVSPSANEQFF.

This clonotype showed up just a few times. The J gene is TRBJ1-5, the V gene TRBV7-2, with no clear D. The length of the CDR3 is 17 residues. V lost 3 bases and J 0 bases, leaving 15 bases between the germline ends. Germline values: CDR1 SGHTA, CDR2 FQGNSA. CDR3 DNA: TGTGCCAGCAGCTTTTGGCAGGCTGGCGATAGCAATCAGCCCCAGCATTTT. Translating it yields CASSFWQAGDSNQPQHF.

This clonotype has only a few counts. The CDR3 DNA reads TGCAGTGCTAGAGTTCCGGGGACTCCGAACACCGGGGAGCTGTTTTTT. Translated: CSARVPGTPNTGELFF. The gene calls are TRBV20-1 and TRBJ2-2; tentative D call: TRBD2 (6 bases). The CDR3 spans 16 residues. Germline V gives CDR1 DFQATT, CDR2 SNEGSKA (reference sequence). Trimming removed 1 base at V and 0 bases at J, with 12 bases between.

This clonotype was observed at least ten times. The J gene is TRBJ1-4, the V gene TRBV3-1; unclear D gene. This CDR3 has 17 amino acids. Deletions cut 4 bases from V and 0 bases from J, with 15 bases between. The germline gives CDR1 LGHDT, CDR2 YNNKEL (reference sequence). CDR3 bases: TGTGCCAGCAGCCCAACGGCAGGAACCACAACTAATGAAAAACTGTTTTTT. Translating it yields CASSPTAGTTTNEKLFF.